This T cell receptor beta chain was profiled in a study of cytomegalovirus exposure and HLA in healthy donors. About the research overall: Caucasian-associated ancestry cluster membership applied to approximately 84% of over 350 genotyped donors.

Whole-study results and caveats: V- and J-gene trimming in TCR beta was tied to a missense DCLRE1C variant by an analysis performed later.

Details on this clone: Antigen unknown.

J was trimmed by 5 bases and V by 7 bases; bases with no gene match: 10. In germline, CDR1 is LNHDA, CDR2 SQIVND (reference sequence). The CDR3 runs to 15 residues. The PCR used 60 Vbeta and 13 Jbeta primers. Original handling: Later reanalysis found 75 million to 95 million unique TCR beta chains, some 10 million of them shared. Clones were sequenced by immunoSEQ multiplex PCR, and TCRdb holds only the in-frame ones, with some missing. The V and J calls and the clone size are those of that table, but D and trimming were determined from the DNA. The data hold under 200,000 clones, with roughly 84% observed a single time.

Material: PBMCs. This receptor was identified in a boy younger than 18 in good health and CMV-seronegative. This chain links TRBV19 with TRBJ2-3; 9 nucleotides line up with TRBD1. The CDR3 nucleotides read TGTGCCAGTACCTCGGGACAGGGTATTATAGATACGCAGTATTTT. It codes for CASTSGQGIIDTQYF.